The clone carrying this T cell receptor beta chain was seen more than once but under ten times. The antigen remains unidentified. This specimen belongs to a study of T cell repertoires in cytomegalovirus infection. Study as a whole: TCR beta signatures that were public indicated CMV infection and matching HLA type.

TCRdb re-derived calls from the reads in MiXCR, one entry per CDR3 protein. The sample yields about 450,000 distinct CDR3 sequences, roughly 30% seen once. Germline CDR1 MNHEY, CDR2 SVGEGT. Trimming left V 6 bases short and J 2 bases short, with 17 bases between. The CDR3 extends over 15 amino acids. Study conclusions and caveats: Dominating the ex vivo response were HLA-C-restricted CMV-specific TCR beta clonotypes.

The sequenced sample was PBMCs. This chain joins TRBV6-2 or TRBV6-3 and TRBJ2-7, with D hard to call. This receptor was identified in a human donor in good health (CMV status not recorded). Some clones in this sample may be carry-over from other donors' samples. The CDR3 region is CASSPPRRGPYEQYF. The CDR3 DNA is TGTGCCAGCAGCCCCCCCCGACGAGGACCCTACGAGCAGTACTTC.